Listed below are T cell receptor beta chains from one sample, sequenced in a study of OX40 agonist ivuxolimab in advanced cancers. Here immunoSEQ multiplex PCR was the method, and the copy in TCRdb shows in-frame clones only, minus some. Of 65,000 or so clones in the sample, roughly 80% were seen once. The sample here was CD4+ or CD8+ T cells sorted from blood, taken in a trial of the OX40 agonist ivuxolimab. The receptors stem from an adult with an advanced solid tumor such as melanoma, head and neck, liver or kidney cancer. The CDR3 runs from the conserved cysteine through the conserved F or W. Each record gives: clone size, J gene, V gene, D gene, CDR3 protein, CDR3 DNA. The D gene is left open where the match is weak. Expanded clones get a size class; other rows say once, few or many, or leave the size out.

abundance: .; j_gene: TRBJ2-6; v_gene: TRBV18; d_gene: .; CDR3aa: CASSPMRETGANVLTF; CDR3nt: TGTGCCAGCTCACCAATGCGAGAAACTGGGGCCAACGTCCTGACTTTC
abundance: few; j_gene: TRBJ2-7; v_gene: TRBV6-6; d_gene: .; CDR3aa: CASSYGQEEEGVEQYF; CDR3nt: TGTGCCAGCAGTTACGGGCAGGAAGAAGAAGGTGTTGAGCAGTACTTC
abundance: .; j_gene: TRBJ1-2; v_gene: TRBV2; d_gene: TRBD1; CDR3aa: CASGGTGKFYGYTF; CDR3nt: TGTGCCAGCGGCGGGACAGGGAAATTCTATGGCTACACCTTC
abundance: .; j_gene: TRBJ2-1; v_gene: TRBV14; d_gene: .; CDR3aa: CASSQGPLNEQFF; CDR3nt: TGTGCCAGCAGCCAGGGACCGCTCAATGAGCAGTTCTTC
abundance: few; j_gene: TRBJ1-5; v_gene: TRBV6-6; d_gene: .; CDR3aa: CASISGAGPQHF; CDR3nt: TGTGCCAGCATCTCCGGAGCCGGGCCCCAGCATTTT
abundance: .; j_gene: TRBJ1-2; v_gene: TRBV7-2; d_gene: .; CDR3aa: CASSSSNNYGYTF; CDR3nt: TGTGCCAGCAGCTCCAGTAATAACTATGGCTACACCTTC
abundance: .; j_gene: TRBJ2-1; v_gene: TRBV19; d_gene: .; CDR3aa: CASSQGGDSSYNEQFF; CDR3nt: TGTGCCAGTAGTCAGGGGGGCGATAGCTCCTACAATGAGCAGTTCTTC
abundance: .; j_gene: TRBJ1-5; v_gene: TRBV28; d_gene: TRBD1; CDR3aa: CASSQGQGQPQHF; CDR3nt: TGTGCCAGCAGTCAGGGACAGGGCCAGCCCCAGCATTTT
abundance: .; j_gene: TRBJ2-7; v_gene: TRBV10-3; d_gene: TRBD2; CDR3aa: CAISPLDTGTRVYEQYF; CDR3nt: TGTGCCATCAGTCCCTTAGACACCGGGACTAGAGTCTACGAGCAGTACTTC
abundance: .; j_gene: TRBJ1-3; v_gene: TRBV2; d_gene: .; CDR3aa: CASSDSFSGNTIYF; CDR3nt: TGTGCCAGCAGTGACAGCTTCTCTGGAAACACCATATATTTT
abundance: .; j_gene: TRBJ1-1; v_gene: TRBV19; d_gene: TRBD1; CDR3aa: CASSISNRDRGQEAFF; CDR3nt: TGTGCCAGTAGTATCTCGAACCGGGACAGGGGACAAGAGGCTTTCTTT
abundance: few; j_gene: TRBJ2-2; v_gene: TRBV9; d_gene: .; CDR3aa: CASSVDSVTNTGELFF; CDR3nt: TGTGCCAGCAGCGTAGATTCGGTAACCAACACCGGGGAGCTGTTTTTT
abundance: .; j_gene: TRBJ1-1; v_gene: TRBV6-1; d_gene: .; CDR3aa: CASTRSPNTEAFF; CDR3nt: TGTGCCAGCACCCGAAGCCCGAACACTGAAGCTTTCTTT
abundance: few; j_gene: TRBJ2-7; v_gene: TRBV10-2; d_gene: TRBD2; CDR3aa: CASSPGGEQYF; CDR3nt: TGCGCCAGTAGCCCGGGAGGAGAGCAGTACTTC
abundance: .; j_gene: TRBJ1-1; v_gene: TRBV14; d_gene: .; CDR3aa: CASSQPTGLNTEAFF; CDR3nt: TGTGCCAGCAGCCAACCCACAGGCTTGAACACTGAAGCTTTCTTT
abundance: .; j_gene: TRBJ1-1; v_gene: TRBV9; d_gene: TRBD1; CDR3aa: CASSGDRVGNTEAFF; CDR3nt: TGTGCCAGCAGCGGGGACAGGGTCGGGAACACTGAAGCTTTCTTT
abundance: .; j_gene: TRBJ2-1; v_gene: TRBV27; d_gene: .; CDR3aa: CASSSSVSSYNEQFF; CDR3nt: TGTGCCAGCAGCAGTAGCGTAAGCTCCTACAATGAGCAGTTCTTC
abundance: .; j_gene: TRBJ2-5; v_gene: TRBV4-1; d_gene: TRBD2; CDR3aa: CASSQDRLLAGSRETQYF; CDR3nt: TGCGCCAGCAGCCAAGATCGGTTACTAGCGGGCTCTCGGGAGACCCAGTACTTC
abundance: .; j_gene: TRBJ2-7; v_gene: TRBV28; d_gene: .; CDR3aa: CASSPSIGEREQYF; CDR3nt: TGTGCCAGCAGTCCCTCGATCGGGGAGAGGGAGCAGTACTTC
abundance: .; j_gene: TRBJ2-7; v_gene: TRBV7-2; d_gene: TRBD1; CDR3aa: CASSHGQGAHEQYF; CDR3nt: TGTGCCAGCAGCCATGGACAGGGGGCTCACGAGCAGTACTTC
abundance: .; j_gene: TRBJ2-1; v_gene: TRBV5-6; d_gene: .; CDR3aa: CASSLRLVGGFPGEQFF; CDR3nt: TGTGCCAGCAGCTTACGTTTGGTTGGGGGATTCCCGGGTGAGCAGTTCTTC
abundance: .; j_gene: TRBJ1-6; v_gene: TRBV6-6; d_gene: TRBD1; CDR3aa: CASSYSWQGGSPLHF; CDR3nt: TGTGCCAGCAGTTACTCGTGGCAGGGGGGTTCACCCCTCCACTTT
abundance: once; j_gene: TRBJ1-1; v_gene: TRBV7-9; d_gene: .; CDR3aa: CASSLDSRKRAFF; CDR3nt: TGTGCCAGCAGCTTAGACAGCAGGAAGAGAGCTTTCTTT
abundance: .; j_gene: TRBJ1-2; v_gene: TRBV5-6; d_gene: .; CDR3aa: CASNPVMGEGANYGYTF; CDR3nt: TGTGCCAGCAATCCGGTGATGGGGGAAGGAGCTAACTATGGCTACACCTTC
abundance: .; j_gene: TRBJ2-7; v_gene: TRBV2; d_gene: .; CDR3aa: CASSVEGYEQYF; CDR3nt: TGTGCCAGCAGTGTGGAAGGCTACGAGCAGTACTTC
abundance: .; j_gene: TRBJ2-3; v_gene: TRBV2; d_gene: .; CDR3aa: CASSVWTVDTQYF; CDR3nt: TGTGCCAGCAGTGTCTGGACGGTTGATACGCAGTATTTT
abundance: .; j_gene: TRBJ1-1; v_gene: TRBV7-9; d_gene: TRBD1; CDR3aa: CAEGQGNTEAFF; CDR3nt: TGTGCCGAGGGACAGGGAAACACTGAAGCTTTCTTT
abundance: .; j_gene: TRBJ2-7; v_gene: TRBV14; d_gene: .; CDR3aa: CASSFITSSAEQYF; CDR3nt: TGTGCCAGCAGCTTCATCACTAGCTCCGCCGAGCAGTACTTC
abundance: .; j_gene: TRBJ1-5; v_gene: TRBV6-1; d_gene: .; CDR3aa: CASSAGNQDQPQHF; CDR3nt: TGTGCCAGCAGTGCAGGGAATCAGGATCAGCCCCAGCATTTT
abundance: few; j_gene: TRBJ2-7; v_gene: TRBV6-6; d_gene: .; CDR3aa: CASSYRTAYEQYF; CDR3nt: TGTGCCAGCAGTTATCGGACAGCCTACGAGCAGTACTTC
abundance: .; j_gene: TRBJ2-2; v_gene: TRBV5-1; d_gene: .; CDR3aa: CASSLAEGSTGELFF; CDR3nt: TGCGCCAGCAGCTTGGCCGAAGGGAGTACCGGGGAGCTGTTTTTT
abundance: .; j_gene: TRBJ2-2; v_gene: TRBV14; d_gene: .; CDR3aa: CASSQGQSGTGELFF; CDR3nt: TGTGCCAGCAGCCAAGGACAATCTGGGACCGGGGAGCTGTTTTTT
abundance: .; j_gene: TRBJ2-7; v_gene: TRBV7-9; d_gene: .; CDR3aa: CASSPAGVDEQYF; CDR3nt: TGTGCCAGCAGCCCAGCAGGGGTCGACGAGCAGTACTTC
abundance: few; j_gene: TRBJ1-4; v_gene: TRBV2; d_gene: .; CDR3aa: CASSADRATNEKLFF; CDR3nt: TGTGCCAGCAGTGCAGACCGCGCAACTAATGAAAAACTGTTTTTT
abundance: .; j_gene: TRBJ2-5; v_gene: TRBV5-1; d_gene: .; CDR3aa: CASSPGAQVTKETQYF; CDR3nt: TGCGCCAGCAGCCCGGGGGCCCAGGTCACCAAAGAGACCCAGTACTTC
abundance: once; j_gene: TRBJ2-3; v_gene: TRBV14; d_gene: .; CDR3aa: CASSQDLEDTQYF; CDR3nt: TGTGCCAGCAGCCAAGATCTTGAAGATACGCAGTATTTT
abundance: .; j_gene: TRBJ1-6; v_gene: TRBV6-5; d_gene: .; CDR3aa: CASSYSSDSPLHF; CDR3nt: TGTGCCAGCAGTTACTCGAGCGATTCACCCCTCCACTTT
abundance: once; j_gene: TRBJ1-1; v_gene: TRBV28; d_gene: .; CDR3aa: CASKGPGRLNTEAFF; CDR3nt: TGTGCCAGCAAAGGCCCTGGGCGGCTGAACACTGAAGCTTTCTTT
abundance: .; j_gene: TRBJ2-7; v_gene: TRBV2; d_gene: .; CDR3aa: CASSELSYEQYF; CDR3nt: TGTGCCAGCAGTGAACTGTCCTACGAGCAGTACTTC
abundance: .; j_gene: TRBJ1-5; v_gene: TRBV6-6; d_gene: TRBD1; CDR3aa: CASRGQVLNQPQHF; CDR3nt: TGTGCCAGCCGGGGACAGGTTTTAAATCAGCCCCAGCATTTT
abundance: .; j_gene: TRBJ2-7; v_gene: TRBV30; d_gene: .; CDR3aa: CAWSVLRDWTGEQYF; CDR3nt: TGTGCCTGGAGTGTACTCCGGGACTGGACCGGCGAGCAGTACTTC
abundance: .; j_gene: TRBJ1-1; v_gene: TRBV5-4; d_gene: TRBD1; CDR3aa: CASSQATGEAFF; CDR3nt: TGTGCCAGCAGCCAAGCGACAGGGGAAGCTTTCTTT
abundance: .; j_gene: TRBJ1-2; v_gene: TRBV6-5; d_gene: .; CDR3aa: CASSYRGGTNYGYTF; CDR3nt: TGTGCCAGCAGTTACCGAGGCGGAACTAACTATGGCTACACCTTC